These 16 T cell receptor beta chains came from one sample sequenced in a study of T-cell memory formation after mild COVID-19. MiXCR, run by TCRdb on the 5' RACE reads, gives a single entry per CDR3 protein. The sample lists about 340,000 distinct CDR3 sequences; 20% to 25% were seen once. The sequencing input was PBMCs or a T cell subset sorted from them (not recorded which). Source of these receptors: a man between 18 and 35 years old who had mild COVID-19 (a few samples of this study predate the infection). Cell type and time point are not known.

This chain uses TRBV5-1 with TRBJ1-1, with D tentatively TRBD1 (6 bases). Germline V CDR1 and CDR2: SGHRS, YFSETQ. The V gene lost 2 bases and the J gene lost 1 base, with 12 bases spanning the gap. This CDR3 comprises 15 residues. The CDR3 spells CASSFVPGANTEAFF. The CDR3 nucleotides are TGCGCCAGCAGCTTCGTCCCGGGGGCGAACACTGAAGCTTTCTTT.

The genes are TRBV2 and TRBJ2-6, with 8 bases matching TRBD2. This CDR3 spans 15 amino acids. The ends lost 9 bases at V and 0 bases at J; junction bases unmatched: 4. Germline lookup yields CDR1 SNHLY and CDR2 FYNNEI. The DNA for the CDR3 is TGTGCCAGTGGGCGGGGGGCCTCTGGGGCCAACGTCCTGACTTTC. Its translation is CASGRGASGANVLTF. Combining the CDR3 with reference TRBV2 and TRBJ2-6 gives the whole variable domain EPEVTQTPSHQVTQMGQEVILRCVPISNHLYFYWYRQILGQKVEFLVSFYNNEISEKSEIFDDQFSVERPDGSNFTLKIRSTKLEDSAMYFCASGRGASGANVLTFGAGSRLTVL.

This clonotype was counted only a few times. The rearrangement joins TRBV7-9 to TRBJ2-3, with 10 bases matching TRBD1. V was clipped by 7 bases and J by 4 bases; unmatched bases: 17. The CDR3 spans 18 residues. Germline lookup yields CDR1 SEHNR and CDR2 FQNEAQ (reference sequence). CDR3: CASTAPTGTGEGADTQYF. The CDR3 bases are TGTGCCAGCACCGCACCAACCGGGACAGGGGAGGGGGCAGATACGCAGTATTTT.

The gene calls are TRBV11-2 and TRBJ1-4; TRBD1 might be the D (6 bases). V lost 5 bases and J 5 bases, leaving 15 bases between the germline ends. The CDR3 extends over 15 amino acids. Germline CDR1 is SGHAT and CDR2 is FQNNGV. CDR3 protein: CASSKTQGGNEKLFF. The CDR3 region has the DNA TGTGCCAGCAGCAAAACACAGGGAGGAAATGAAAAACTGTTTTTT.

This clonotype was counted a few times. The chain couples TRBV12-3 or TRBV12-4 to TRBJ1-2; D remains ambiguous. Deletions cut 5 bases from V and 3 bases from J, with 13 bases between. The CDR3 loop spans 14 amino acids. For the CDR3, the DNA is TGTGCCAGCAGTCCTCAGACAAGATACTATGGCTACACCTTC. Its translation is CASSPQTRYYGYTF.

There are many counts of this clonotype. The CDR3 here is CASSLRRGQPQHF. The CDR3 DNA follows: TGTGCCAGCAGCTTAAGGAGGGGTCAGCCCCAGCATTTT. The chain is built from TRBV7-3 and TRBJ1-5; D possibly corresponds to TRBD1 (5 bases). This CDR3 region has 13 residues. V lost 1 base and J lost 6, with 7 bases in between. Germline CDR1 and CDR2: SGHTA and FQGTGA.

The V gene is TRBV7-9, the J gene TRBJ1-1; D not resolved. The CDR3 runs to 13 residues. Germline CDR1 and CDR2: SEHNR and FQNEAQ (reference sequence). The V end lost 3 bases, the J end lost 6 bases, and 11 bases lay between the germline ends. The DNA for the CDR3 is TGTGCCAGCAGCTTGACGACCCGGCCTGAAGCTTTCTTT. Residues: CASSLTTRPEAFF.

This sequence joins TRBV24-1 and TRBJ2-1; D may be TRBD1 (5 bases). The CDR3 length is 14 residues. Germline CDR1 KGHDR, CDR2 SFDVKD. V was shortened by 1 base and J by 9 bases, with 12 bases between the two germline ends. CDR3 in amino acids: CATSDFWADTEQFF. The CDR3 coding sequence is TGTGCCACCAGTGATTTTTGGGCGGACACTGAGCAGTTCTTC.

The table lists this clonotype with a few counts. This chain connects TRBV12-3 or TRBV12-4 to TRBJ2-5; no definite D call. V was shortened by 3 bases and J by 0 bases, with 5 bases between the two germline ends. The CDR3 covers 13 residues. The DNA of the CDR3 is TGTGCCAGCAGTTTGAGGTACCAAGAGACCCAGTACTTC. Amino acid sequence: CASSLRYQETQYF.

The chain carries TRBV27 and TRBJ1-2; TRBD1 agrees at 7 bases. Per the germline V gene, CDR1 is MNHEY and CDR2 is SMNVEV (reference sequence). The V and J ends lost 3 bases and 4 bases, in that order; junction bases with no gene match: 5. The CDR3 contains 14 residues. CDR3 sequence (DNA): TGTGCCAGCAGTTTGAGGGCAGGGGGCTATGGCTACACCTTC. Translated: CASSLRAGGYGYTF.

This clonotype was observed a few times. This chain joins TRBV24-1 and TRBJ2-1; D assignment may be TRBD1 or TRBD2 (6 bases each). V lost 3 bases and J lost 0, with 11 bases in between. CDR3 size: 16 residues. Germline V gene sequence: CDR1 KGHDR, CDR2 SFDVKD. CDR3 nucleotide sequence: TGTGCCACCAGTGATCCCGGGGGCTCCTCCTACAATGAGCAGTTCTTC. Amino acids: CATSDPGGSSYNEQFF.

This clonotype was picked up many times. This chain joins TRBV4-3 and TRBJ2-1; 9 bases match TRBD2. V trimming: 4 bases; J trimming: 3 bases; junction bases outside the gene matches: 4. CDR3 length: 15 amino acids. Germline V gene lookup returns CDR1 LGHNA and CDR2 YSLEER. CDR3 nucleotides: TGCGCCAGCAGCCGCGCTAGCGGGGTCTACAATGAGCAGTTCTTC. Protein product: CASSRASGVYNEQFF.

The CDR3 here is CASSLHAQPQHF. As DNA, the CDR3 is TGTGCCAGCAGCCTCCACGCCCAGCCCCAGCATTTT. This sequence joins TRBV7-2 and TRBJ1-5; no clear D. Per germline, CDR1 SGHTA and CDR2 FQGNSA. The CDR3 has 12 residues. The V end lost 5 bases, the J end lost 7 bases, and 9 bases lay between the germline ends.

This clonotype was counted between two and nine times. The gene calls are TRBV6-2 or TRBV6-3 and TRBJ1-5; TRBD1 aligns across 7 bases. The J segment lost 4 bases and the V segment lost 5 bases, leaving 14 bases of the junction unmatched. The CDR3 has 17 residues. Germline CDR1 MNHEY, CDR2 SVGEGT. CDR3 nucleotide sequence: TGTGCCAGCAGTGATAACGCCGGGACAGTAAAAAATCAGCCCCAGCATTTT. This gives the protein CASSDNAGTVKNQPQHF.

This chain uses TRBV5-5 with TRBJ2-5; no firm D call. The CDR3 extends over 14 amino acids. Trimming left V 4 bases short and J 0 bases short, with 10 bases between. The germline CDR1 and CDR2 sequences are SGHKS and YYEKEE (reference sequence). The CDR3 loop is CASSRTQNQETQYF. Here the CDR3 DNA reads TGTGCCAGCAGCCGGACGCAAAACCAAGAGACCCAGTACTTC.

This sequence joins TRBV19 and TRBJ1-5, with D possibly being TRBD1 (6 bases). V shed 3 bases and J shed 7 bases, with 10 bases lying between them. There are 13 residues in the CDR3. Germline V gives CDR1 LNHDA, CDR2 SQIVND (reference sequence). CDR3 amino acids: CASSMGADQPQHF. The CDR3 DNA is TGTGCCAGTAGTATGGGGGCCGACCAGCCCCAGCATTTT. Complete variable domain (other parts from reference TRBV19 and TRBJ1-5): DGGITQSPKYLFRKEGQNVTLSCEQNLNHDAMYWYRQDPGQGLRLIYYSQIVNDFQKGDIAEGYSVSREKKESFPLTVTSAQKNPTAFYLCASSMGADQPQHFGDGTRLSIL.